One sample yielded the 5 T cell receptor beta chains listed below, sequenced in a study of shared clonotypes between healthy human individuals. Here immunoSEQ multiplex PCR was the method, and the copy in TCRdb shows in-frame clones only, minus some. The sample lists over 1.5 million clones; nearly 99% were seen once. The material sequenced was naive CD4+ T cells sorted from blood. The subset here: CD45RA+ positively selected. Every receptor here comes from a man aged 30 to 39 in good health.

The CDR3 sequence: CASRAPSRTRGSTDTQYF. The CDR3 DNA follows: TGCGCCAGCAGGGCGCCCTCTAGGACACGAGGGTCGACAGATACGCAGTATTTT. The chain joins TRBV4-1 to TRBJ2-3; D may match TRBD1 or TRBD2 (5 bases each). V was shortened by 6 bases and J by 3 bases, with 25 bases between the two germline ends. The CDR3 spans 18 residues. CDR1 and CDR2 (germline): MGHRA, YSYEKL.

The V call is TRBV2, the J call TRBJ2-7; D is possibly TRBD2 (6 bases). The CDR3 is 12 amino acids. CDR1 is SNHLY and CDR2 is FYNNEI in the germline V gene. The ends were cut back, 6 bases at V and 5 bases at J, with 11 bases in the middle. The CDR3 sequence: CASRAGTNEQYF. CDR3 nucleotides: TGTGCCAGCAGGGCGGGGACGAACGAGCAGTACTTC.

The CDR3 nucleotides are TGTGCCAGCAGTTTAGCAGGGCCAAGCAATCAGCCCCAGCATTTT. Amino acids: CASSLAGPSNQPQHF. V gene TRBV28 combines with J gene TRBJ1-5; D may be TRBD1 (5 bases). Germline V gene sequence: CDR1 MDHEN, CDR2 SYDVKM. The CDR3 sequence is 15 residues long. Trimming removed 2 bases from V and 1 base from J, with 9 bases in between.

The chain's CDR3 is CAWSVRRSLVQPQHF. The CDR3 nucleotides read TGTGCCTGGAGTGTACGCAGGTCCCTAGTCCAGCCCCAGCATTTT. The chain uses TRBV30 and TRBJ1-5; D remains unclear. The V end was cut by 0 bases, the J end by 7 bases, with 16 bases between. This CDR3 has 15 residues. Germline V gives CDR1 GTSNPN, CDR2 SVGIG (reference sequence).

This rearrangement joins TRBV15 to TRBJ2-7, with D possibly being TRBD1 or TRBD2 (5 bases each). Looked up from germline, CDR1 is LNHNV and CDR2 is YYDKDF (reference sequence). The CDR3 is 16 residues long. Trimming cost V 3 bases and J 0 bases, with 15 bases left between them. The chain's CDR3 is CATSRRRDRVSYEQYF. The CDR3 DNA is TGTGCCACCAGCAGGCGAAGGGACCGAGTCTCCTACGAGCAGTACTTC. The full variable domain, its missing parts supplied by reference TRBV15 and TRBJ2-7, is DAMVIQNPRYQVTQFGKPVTLSCSQTLNHNVMYWYQQKSSQAPKLLFHYYDKDFNNEADTPDNFQSRRPNTSFCFLDIRSPGLGDTAMYLCATSRRRDRVSYEQYFGPGTRLTVT.